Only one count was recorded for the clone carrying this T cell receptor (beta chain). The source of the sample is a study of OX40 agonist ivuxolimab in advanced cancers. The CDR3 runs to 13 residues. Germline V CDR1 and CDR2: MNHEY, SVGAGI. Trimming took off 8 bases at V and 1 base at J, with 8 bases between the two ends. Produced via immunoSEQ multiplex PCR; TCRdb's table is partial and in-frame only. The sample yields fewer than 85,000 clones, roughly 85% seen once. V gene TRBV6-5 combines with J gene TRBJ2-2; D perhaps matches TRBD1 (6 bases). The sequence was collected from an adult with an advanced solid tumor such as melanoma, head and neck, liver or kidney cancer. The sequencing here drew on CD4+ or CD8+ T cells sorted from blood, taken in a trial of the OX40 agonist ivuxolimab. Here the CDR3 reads CASRTENTGELFF. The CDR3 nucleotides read TGTGCCAGCCGGACAGAGAACACCGGGGAGCTGTTTTTT.